Below are 32 T cell receptor beta chains sequenced from a single sample in a study of T cells in Graves' hyperthyroidism and ophthalmopathy. There were TCR beta CDR3 regions amplified from RNA transcripts. HTBI primers were used for first-round RT-PCR of the TCR CDR3. TCRdb fed the multiplex PCR reads into MiXCR, producing one record per CDR3 protein. Of about 270,000 distinct CDR3 sequences in the sample, 20% to 25% were seen once. The sequencing sample was made of blood. These receptors were collected from a man under 40 with Graves' ophthalmopathy.

The chain recombines TRBV25-1 with TRBJ1-2; 9 bases line up with TRBD1. The CDR3 is 15 residues long. V gave up 4 bases and J gave up 8 bases; unmatched junction bases: 11. Per germline, CDR1 MGHDK and CDR2 SYGVNS. In DNA, the CDR3 is TGTGCCAGCAGTGGGACAGGGGTCCCCAGATCGGGCTACACCTTC. Translated, it gives CASSGTGVPRSGYTF.

This clonotype was seen at least ten times. The chain couples TRBV18 to TRBJ1-5; possibly TRBD1 for D (6 bases). V lost 5 bases and J 5 bases, leaving 16 bases between the germline ends. Germline assignment: CDR1 KGHSH and CDR2 LQKENI. The CDR3 is 15 residues long. CDR3 protein: CASSTTAGAHQPQHF. Written as DNA, the CDR3 is TGTGCCAGCTCAACAACGGCAGGGGCCCATCAGCCCCAGCATTTT.

This clonotype was seen repeatedly, ten times or more. J is TRBJ1-6 and V is TRBV28; D gene uncertain. Germline CDR1 MDHEN, CDR2 SYDVKM. V gave up 1 base and J gave up 9 bases, with 7 bases separating them. The CDR3 contains 13 residues. The DNA of the CDR3 is TGTGCCAGCAGTTTATTTGCGGGTTCACCCCTCCACTTT. Amino acid sequence: CASSLFAGSPLHF.

There are many counts of this clonotype. This chain joins TRBV5-5 and TRBJ1-1; the match to TRBD1 covers 7 bases. The CDR3 runs to 16 residues. The V and J ends lost 6 bases and 1 base, in that order; junction bases with no gene match: 12. Germline CDR1 reads SGHKS; CDR2 reads YYEKEE (reference sequence). The chain's CDR3 is CASTRGGTGGNTEAFF. The CDR3 coding sequence is TGTGCCAGCACCCGAGGGGGCACGGGGGGGAACACTGAAGCTTTCTTT.

For this clonotype: Its ends do not fully match the called genes, so a read error is possible. The V call is TRBV7-8, the J call TRBJ2-5; TRBD2 might be the D (7 bases). This CDR3 has 15 amino acids. In germline, CDR1 is SGHVS, CDR2 FQNEAQ. The CDR3 loop is CASSLLAGAQGTQYF. The CDR3 DNA reads TGTGCCAGCAGCTTATTGGCGGGGGCGCAAGGGACCCAGTACTTC.

V and J are TRBV20-1 and TRBJ2-7; possible D gene TRBD2, 6 bases. The germline gives CDR1 DFQATT, CDR2 SNEGSKA (reference sequence). Trimming removed 4 bases from V and 4 bases from J, with 29 bases in between. The CDR3 runs to 18 residues. CDR3 amino acids: CSAKDPIRPSNGGYEQYF. The DNA of the CDR3 is TGCAGTGCTAAGGATCCGATCCGCCCCTCGAACGGGGGATACGAGCAGTACTTC.

V usage is TRBV6-1 and J usage is TRBJ2-5; TRBD2 aligns across 7 bases. Germline CDR1 reads MNHNS; CDR2 reads SASEGT. CDR3 length: 16 residues. V trimming: 1 base; J trimming: 5 bases; junction bases outside the gene matches: 10. In DNA form, the CDR3 reads TGTGCCAGCAGTGAAGGGGGGGGGGGAGCGACGGAGACCCAGTACTTC. Residues: CASSEGGGGATETQYF.

The V and J genes are TRBV2 and TRBJ2-1; no clear D gene. V was shortened by 2 bases and J by 10 bases, with 9 bases between the two germline ends. Germline V lookup: CDR1 SNHLY, CDR2 FYNNEI. The CDR3 is 12 residues long. The CDR3 DNA is TGTGCCAGCAGTGAAAGCTCTTACGAGCAGTTCTTC. Encoded protein: CASSESSYEQFF.

In this sample, this clonotype turned up many times. This chain uses TRBV28 with TRBJ2-7; 8 nucleotides line up with TRBD1. V was clipped by 6 bases and J by 3 bases; unmatched bases: 4. CDR1 and CDR2 (germline): MDHEN, SYDVKM. The CDR3 length is 13 residues. CDR3: CASSPGTGYEQYF. CDR3 nucleotide sequence: TGTGCCAGCAGCCCCGGGACAGGCTACGAGCAGTACTTC.

The J gene is TRBJ2-7, the V gene TRBV18; 10 bases line up with TRBD1. This CDR3 region has 15 residues. The germline gives CDR1 KGHSH, CDR2 LQKENI. V trimming: 4 bases; J trimming: 2 bases; junction bases outside the gene matches: 5. The CDR3, as DNA: TGTGCCAGCTCACTGACCGGGACAGGGGCCTACGAGCAGTACTTC. It codes for CASSLTGTGAYEQYF.

Of note for this clonotype: The junction shows a germline mismatch at one end, possibly a read error. V gene TRBV5-1 combines with J gene TRBJ2-2; D may match TRBD1 or TRBD2 (5 bases each). There are 14 residues in the CDR3. Germline lookup yields CDR1 SGHRS and CDR2 YFSETQ. DNA for the CDR3: TGTGCCAGCAGCCGAGGAGCGGACACCGGGGAGCTGCTTTTT. Encoded protein: CASSRGADTGELLF.

The chain uses TRBV9 and TRBJ1-5, with D tentatively TRBD1 (5 bases). V lost 0 bases to trimming and J lost 5 bases, with 6 bases between them. The CDR3 length is 13 residues. CDR1 SGDLS and CDR2 YYNGEE come from the germline V gene. For the CDR3, the DNA is TGTGCCAGCAGCGTAGAAGGGGATCAGCCCCAGCATTTT. This gives the protein CASSVEGDQPQHF.

V usage is TRBV28 and J usage is TRBJ2-7; tentative D call: TRBD1 (6 bases). The germline CDR1 and CDR2 sequences are MDHEN and SYDVKM. Trimming removed 5 bases from V and 4 bases from J, with 18 bases in between. The length of the CDR3 is 15 residues. The CDR3 DNA sequence: TGTGCCAGCAGTCATCCCCCTGCAGGGGTGTACGAGCAGTACTTC. Protein: CASSHPPAGVYEQYF.

This clonotype occurred once. A much larger clone is a single base away; this may be a read error. This chain uses TRBV2 with TRBJ1-1, with no clear D. V lost 11 bases to trimming and J lost 0 bases, with 7 bases between them. Germline CDR1 reads SNHLY; CDR2 reads FYNNEI. CDR3 length: 11 residues. CDR3 coding DNA: TGTGCCGACCGGGTGAACACTGAAGCTTTCTTT. It yields the protein CADRVNTEAFF.

This clonotype was detected a few times. V gene TRBV4-1 combines with J gene TRBJ1-2; TRBD1 agrees at 8 bases. Per the germline V gene, CDR1 is MGHRA and CDR2 is YSYEKL. The CDR3 runs to 13 residues. V gave up 7 bases and J gave up 7 bases; unmatched junction bases: 8. Here the CDR3 DNA reads TGCGCCAGCACCTCGGCGACAGGGGTTGGCTACACCTTC. Translation: CASTSATGVGYTF.

V and J are TRBV4-2 and TRBJ2-1, with TRBD2 matching over 11 bases. The V gene end was trimmed by 4 bases and the J gene end by 9 bases; junction bases not matched to a gene: 17. The germline V gene encodes CDR1 LGHNA and CDR2 YNFKEQ. The CDR3 spans 18 residues. The CDR3: CASSRRLAGSSQAGEQFF. CDR3 DNA: TGTGCCAGCAGCCGACGACTAGCGGGATCCAGCCAGGCGGGTGAGCAGTTCTTC.

This clonotype was counted many times. The rearrangement uses TRBV2 and TRBJ2-1; 12 bases agree with TRBD2. The CDR3 consists of 15 residues. J lost 8 bases, V lost 6 bases, and 8 bases had no gene match. Germline V gives CDR1 SNHLY, CDR2 FYNNEI. This chain's CDR3 is CASRVGLAGLYEQFF. CDR3 in DNA: TGTGCCAGCAGAGTTGGACTAGCGGGATTATATGAGCAGTTCTTC.

The CDR3 DNA sequence: TGCGCCAGCAGCTTGGACTGGGGGACCGGGGAGCTGTTTTTT. This encodes CASSLDWGTGELFF. V usage is TRBV5-1 and J usage is TRBJ2-2; D is perhaps TRBD1 or TRBD2 (5 bases each). The CDR3 spans 14 residues. V lost 0 bases and J lost 5, with 8 bases in between. Germline values: CDR1 SGHRS, CDR2 YFSETQ.

V and J are TRBV30 and TRBJ2-7, with TRBD1 matching 7 bases. V dropped 3 bases and J dropped 4; count of bases not matched to a gene: 0. Per the germline V gene, CDR1 is GTSNPN and CDR2 is SVGIG (reference sequence). The CDR3 spans 11 residues. This CDR3 reads CAWRQGYEQYF. CDR3 nucleotide sequence: TGTGCCTGGAGACAGGGGTACGAGCAGTACTTC.

This clonotype showed up just a few times. Mismatch with germline at one junction end may stem from a read error. The chain joins TRBV4-1 to TRBJ2-7, with D possibly being TRBD2 (6 bases). This CDR3 spans 15 amino acids. CDR1 is MGHRA and CDR2 is YSYEKL in the germline V gene. The CDR3 loop is CASSQDRAGLYEQYF. The CDR3 DNA reads TGCGCCAGCAGTCAAGATCGGGCGGGACTCTACGAGCAGTACTTC.

This clonotype turned up a few times. This rearrangement joins TRBV5-6 to TRBJ2-1; TRBD2 aligns across 10 bases. There are 15 residues in the CDR3. The J segment lost 4 bases and the V segment lost 6 bases, leaving 7 bases of the junction unmatched. CDR1 SGHDT and CDR2 YYEEEE come from the germline V gene. The CDR3 here is CASNNEREGYNEQFF. DNA of the CDR3: TGTGCCAGCAACAACGAGCGGGAGGGGTACAATGAGCAGTTCTTC. Variable domain in full (rest from reference TRBV5-6 and TRBJ2-1): DAGVTQSPTHLIKTRGQQVTLRCSPKSGHDTVSWYQQALGQGPQFIFQYYEEEERQRGNFPDRFSGHQFPNYSSELNVNALLLGDSALYLCASNNEREGYNEQFFGPGTRLTVL.

The rearrangement uses TRBV11-2 and TRBJ2-3; D may be TRBD2 (6 bases). The germline CDR1 and CDR2 sequences are SGHAT and FQNNGV. The CDR3 runs to 12 residues. Trimming pared 7 bases from V and 10 bases from J, leaving 15 bases between. The CDR3 spells CASTHARDSQYF. The CDR3 coding sequence is TGTGCCAGCACCCACGCCCGGGACTCGCAGTATTTT. The full variable domain, in which reference TRBV11-2 and TRBJ2-3 provide the parts outside the CDR3, is EAGVAQSPRYKIIEKRQSVAFWCNPISGHATLYWYQQILGQGPKLLIQFQNNGVVDDSQLPKDRFSAERLKGVDSTLKIQPAKLEDSAVYLCASTHARDSQYFGPGTRLTVL.

On this clonotype itself: Since a much larger clone is just one base distant, this may be a read error. The chain combines TRBV18 with TRBJ1-5, with 7 bases fitting TRBD1. Germline V gene lookup returns CDR1 KGHSH and CDR2 LQKENI. The V and J ends lost 1 base and 6 bases, in that order; junction bases with no gene match: 3. The CDR3 has 14 residues. The CDR3 nucleotides are TGTGCCAGCTCACCACTTGACAGGGCTCAGCCCCAGCATTTT. Its protein is CASSPLDRAQPQHF. Together with reference TRBV18 and TRBJ1-5, the CDR3 gives the full variable domain: NAGVMQNPRHLVRRRGQEARLRCSPMKGHSHVYWYRQLPEEGLKFMVYLQKENIIDESGMPKERFSAEFPKEGPSILRIQQVVRGDSAAYFCASSPLDRAQPQHFGDGTRLSIL.

The chain carries TRBV10-3 and TRBJ1-2; 9 bases line up with TRBD1. V was clipped by 8 bases and J by 6 bases; unmatched bases: 13. Germline V CDR1 and CDR2: ENHRY, SYGVKD. The CDR3 consists of 15 residues. The DNA for the CDR3 is TGTGCCATCGGCCTGACCGGGACAGGGCCCGATGGCTACACCTTC. It codes for CAIGLTGTGPDGYTF.

Notes on this clonotype: This may arise from a read error, as a much more abundant clone is one base away. The chain uses TRBV28 and TRBJ2-1; TRBD2 aligns across 7 bases. This CDR3 is 14 amino acids long. J gave up 8 bases and V 10 bases, and 14 bases lay outside the gene matches. Germline CDR1 MDHEN, CDR2 SYDVKM. The CDR3 region is CATRTGGSIDEQFF. The CDR3 DNA follows: TGTGCCACCCGGACTGGCGGGAGTATCGATGAGCAGTTCTTC.

This clonotype was seen more than once but under ten times. The chain combines TRBV7-9 with TRBJ1-1, with D perhaps matching TRBD1 (5 bases). Trimming left V 5 bases short and J 6 bases short, with 10 bases between. The CDR3 is made up of 12 amino acids. Germline assignment: CDR1 SEHNR and CDR2 FQNEAQ (reference sequence). The CDR3 loop reads CASSRDSSEAFF. The CDR3, as DNA: TGTGCCAGCAGCCGAGACAGCTCTGAAGCTTTCTTT. The full variable domain, completed using reference TRBV7-9 and TRBJ1-1, is DTGVSQNPRHKITKRGQNVTFRCDPISEHNRLYWYRQTLGQGPEFLTYFQNEAQLEKSRLLSDRFSAERPKGSFSTLEIQRTEQGDSAMYLCASSRDSSEAFFGQGTRLTVV.

This sequence joins TRBV3-1 and TRBJ2-5; a weak D match, TRBD2 (6 bases). Trimming stripped 1 base from V and 13 bases from J, with 19 bases between. CDR1 and CDR2 (germline): LGHDT, YNNKEL (reference sequence). The CDR3 is made up of 14 amino acids. CDR3 in amino acids: CASSQVRGTWPTYF. In DNA form, the CDR3 reads TGTGCCAGCAGCCAAGTCCGTGGGACTTGGCCGACGTACTTC.

This clonotype was observed at least ten times. This chain connects TRBV3-1 to TRBJ2-3, with no clear D. CDR1 and CDR2 from the germline V gene are LGHDT and YNNKEL (reference sequence). Trimming left V 4 bases short and J 1 base short, with 12 bases between. This CDR3 is built from 15 residues. CDR3 sequence (DNA): TGTGCCAGCAGCCGCGGAGAGGTCGGCACAGATACGCAGTATTTT. Translated: CASSRGEVGTDTQYF.

As regards this clonotype: One end of the junction fails to match germline, which may point to a read error. This chain uses TRBV11-2 with TRBJ2-1; D remains ambiguous. Germline lookup yields CDR1 SGHAT and CDR2 FQNNGV. The CDR3 length is 14 residues. Written as DNA, the CDR3 is TGTGCCAGCAGCTTAGGGGCTTCGTACAATGAGCAGTTCTTT. This codes for CASSLGASYNEQFF.

This clonotype has just a few counts. This chain uses TRBV6-1 with TRBJ1-2; D perhaps matches TRBD1 (5 bases). The V and J ends lost 4 bases and 7 bases respectively, with 16 bases between them. The CDR3 runs to 14 residues. Germline CDR1 MNHNS, CDR2 SASEGT. As DNA, the CDR3 is TGTGCCAGCAGTGTCCGTCAGGGCACAGGTGGCTACACCTTC. Translating it yields CASSVRQGTGGYTF.

This chain connects TRBV2 to TRBJ2-7; D gene uncertain. V was clipped by 7 bases and J by 1 base, with 11 bases between them. The V gene's germline CDR1 is SNHLY and CDR2 FYNNEI. The CDR3 loop spans 13 amino acids. CDR3 region: CASNLERSYEQYF. CDR3 nucleotide sequence: TGTGCCAGCAACTTAGAGAGATCCTACGAGCAGTACTTC.

The rearrangement links TRBV20-1 to TRBJ2-2, with 11 nucleotides matching TRBD2. Trimming took 6 bases from V and 8 from J; bases not matched to a gene: 5. The CDR3 has 13 amino acids. The V gene's germline CDR1 is DFQATT and CDR2 SNEGSKA (reference sequence). This CDR3 is CSARTSGWGELFF. The CDR3 region has the DNA TGCAGTGCGCGGACTAGCGGGTGGGGGGAGCTGTTTTTT.